This TCR beta chain was recovered during a study of blood T cell repertoires in COVID-19 (dated by TCRdb to the early 2020s). Background for the entire study: Samples from collaborators originated in the United States, Italy and Spain and spanned both the acute and convalescent phases of COVID-19. The material from the prospective study consisted of cDNA or gDNA derived from T cells, B-cell-depleted T cells, or PBMCs. Deeply sampled blood TCRbeta repertoires from subjects exposed to, actively infected with, or recovered from COVID-19 were included in the dataset. The repertoires were made available in a free public database intended to serve as a resource for research on the immune response to SARS-CoV-2. The samples were drawn from two sources: the first 160 participants of the ongoing ImmuneRACE study, and 1,000 to 1,500 subjects contributed by 6 global collaborators. Sample metadata almost always included a de-identified subject ID, COVID-19 status, age in years and sex. Where available, HLA class I and class II types were obtained from metadata supplied by the sample provider rather than from assay-based typing.

The investigation overall reported the following: The amount of clinical and demographic metadata varied by source and participant and was provided uncurated.

Participants in the prospective study were enrolled through a virtual design, were aged about 18 to 100 years, and lived in roughly 25 United States geographic areas. In the prospective study, participants were assigned to cohorts based on the clinical history participants reported in a screening survey and a study questionnaire. In the prospective study, whole blood, serum and a nasopharyngeal or oropharyngeal swab were collected from each participant by mobile phlebotomists. Participants in the prospective study had the option to provide additional blood draws and questionnaires over a 2-month period. Blood samples from the prospective study were shipped frozen or at room temperature prior to DNA extraction. The CDR1 and CDR2 encoded by the germline V gene are MDHEN and SYDVKM. Trimming accounts for 3 bases at V and 1 base at J, while the number of junction bases matched to no gene is 9. The CDR3 covers 17 residues, taking in both the cysteine and the phenylalanine. Only the CDR3 DNA stays, 51 bases, in frame from base 1.

TCRbeta CDR3 regions were amplified from genomic DNA using the immunoSEQ Assay, a bias-controlled multiplex PCR. Per the source publication's procedure: The number of nucleated cells in each sample was estimated from the amplification of reference gene primers within the assay. To quantify the absolute abundance of each unique TCRbeta CDR3 rearrangement, sequence reads were collapsed and filtered. Productive Simpson clonality was computed per sample as the square root of Simpson's diversity index over productive rearrangements. TCRdb carries this immuneACCESS record with in-frame sequences only. Its versions omit some clonotypes, under half of them owing to an unresolved V gene in the studies checked, with the rest unexplained. The DNA was the basis for D and trimming; V, J and clone size are from that table. This sample comprises roughly 360,000 clones, 88% of them detected only once. More than 0.85% of the sample lies in the top ten.

Concerning this clone itself: This clone's antigen is unknown. No base quality values were provided; no much bigger clone lies one nucleotide off.

The clonotype comes from a woman under 40 with acute COVID-19. The sample consisted of PBMCs or T cells enriched from blood (not recorded which). The rearranged segments are TRBV28 and TRBJ1-5; 7 bases in the middle match TRBD1. The DNA reads as follows: TGTGCCAGCAGTTTTCCACAGGGGAGAAGCAGCAATCAGCCCCAGCATTTT. This sequence encodes CASSFPQGRSSNQPQHF.